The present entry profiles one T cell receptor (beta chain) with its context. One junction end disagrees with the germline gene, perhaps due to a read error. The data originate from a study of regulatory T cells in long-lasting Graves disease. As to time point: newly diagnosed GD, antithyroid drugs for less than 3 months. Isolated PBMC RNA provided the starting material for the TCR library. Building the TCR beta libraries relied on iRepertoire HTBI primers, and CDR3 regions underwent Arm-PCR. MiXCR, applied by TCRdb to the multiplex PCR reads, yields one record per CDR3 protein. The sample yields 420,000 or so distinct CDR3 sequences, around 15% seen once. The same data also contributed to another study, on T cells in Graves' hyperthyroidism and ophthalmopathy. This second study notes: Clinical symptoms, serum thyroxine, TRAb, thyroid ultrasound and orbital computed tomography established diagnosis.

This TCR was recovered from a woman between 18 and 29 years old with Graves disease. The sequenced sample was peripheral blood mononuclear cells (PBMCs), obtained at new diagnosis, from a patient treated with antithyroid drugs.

Here the CDR3 reads CASSFWGVGRSSHNEQFF. CDR3 DNA: TGTGCCAGCAGCTTTTGGGGGGTGGGCAGGAGCTCCCACAATGAGCAGTTCTTC. V is TRBV7-2 and J is TRBJ2-1; perhaps TRBD2 as D (6 bases). The CDR3 totals 18 residues. Germline V gene data show CDR1 as SGHTA and CDR2 as FQGNSA.